Listed here are 23 T cell receptor beta chains from one sample, sequenced in a study of shared clonotypes between healthy human individuals. This table comes from immunoSEQ multiplex PCR, and its TCRdb copy is limited to in-frame clones, with some not included. The sample shows more than 400,000 clones, 90% to 97% of them seen only once. Sequenced input: naive CD4+ T cells sorted from blood. Subset denoted: CD45RA+ positively selected. These receptors all stem from a woman in her thirties in good health.

The chain employs TRBV2 and TRBJ2-7, with 9 bases fitting TRBD1. CDR1 is SNHLY, CDR2 FYNNEI, per germline. The CDR3 has 13 residues. V lost 5 bases and J lost 4; bases outside the gene matches: 3. The CDR3 here is CASSTGGRYEQYF. The CDR3 coding sequence is TGTGCCAGCAGTACAGGGGGCAGGTACGAGCAGTACTTC.

The rearrangement joins TRBV6-6 to TRBJ1-4; 7 bases map to TRBD1. CDR1 MNHNY and CDR2 SVGAGI come from the germline V gene (reference sequence). The CDR3 is made up of 13 amino acids. J gave up 4 bases and V 8 bases, and 4 bases lay outside the gene matches. CDR3 sequence (DNA): TGTGCCAGCTCCGGACAGGTTAATGAAAAACTGTTTTTT. Encoded protein: CASSGQVNEKLFF.

The V call is TRBV28, the J call TRBJ2-7; D gene uncertain. The CDR3 has 14 amino acids. Germline V gene lookup returns CDR1 MDHEN and CDR2 SYDVKM. With 5 bases removed from V and 2 bases from J, the gap between germline ends came to 13 bases. CDR3 loop: CASSKDGITYEQYF. CDR3 DNA sequence: TGTGCCAGCAGTAAGGACGGAATCACCTACGAGCAGTACTTC. Looking up the rest from reference TRBV28 and TRBJ2-7 gives the full variable domain: DVKVTQSSRYLVKRTGEKVFLECVQDMDHENMFWYRQDPGLGLRLIYFSYDVKMKEKGDIPEGYSVSREKKERFSLILESASTNQTSMYLCASSKDGITYEQYFGPGTRLTVT.

The CDR3 region is CAWSWTGSTEAFF. The CDR3 DNA sequence: TGTGCCTGGAGTTGGACAGGGAGCACTGAAGCTTTCTTT. This chain connects TRBV30 to TRBJ1-1; 8 bases map to TRBD1. Trimming took 2 bases from V and 4 from J; bases not matched to a gene: 3. The germline V gene has CDR1 GTSNPN and CDR2 SVGIG (reference sequence). The CDR3 covers 13 residues. The complete variable domain, with remaining parts taken from reference TRBV30 and TRBJ1-1, reads SQTIHQWPATLVQPVGSPLSLECTVEGTSNPNLYWYRQAAGRGLQLLFYSVGIGQISSEVPQNLSASRPQDRQFILSSKKLLLSDSGFYLCAWSWTGSTEAFFGQGTRLTVV.

The gene calls are TRBV18 and TRBJ2-5; D perhaps matches TRBD1 (6 bases). The end of the DNA is better explained by TRBJ2-7, so the J call may be wrong. The CDR3 spans 13 residues. Germline CDR1 KGHSH, CDR2 LQKENI. The CDR3 nucleotides are TGTGCCAGCTCACCTCAGGGGACCTACGAGCAGTACTTC. Its protein is CASSPQGTYEQYF.

This clone has only one observation. This sample includes further DNA sequences coding for the same CDR3. V is TRBV5-1 and J is TRBJ2-5, with 7 bases that match TRBD2. This CDR3 has 14 amino acids. Germline assignment: CDR1 SGHRS and CDR2 YFSETQ. After removal of 0 bases from V and 3 bases from J, the junction contained 2 bases not matched to a gene. The CDR3 is CASSLVLAEETQYF. CDR3 DNA: TGCGCCAGCAGCTTGGTTCTAGCGGAAGAGACCCAGTACTTC. Together with reference TRBV5-1 and TRBJ2-5, the CDR3 gives the full variable domain: KAGVTQTPRYLIKTRGQQVTLSCSPISGHRSVSWYQQTPGQGLQFLFEYFSETQRNKGNFPGRFSGRQFSNSRSEMNVSTLELGDSALYLCASSLVLAEETQYFGPGTRLLVL.

V is TRBV9 and J is TRBJ2-5, with D tentatively TRBD1 (7 bases). The DNA end lines up better with TRBJ2-7; the J call may be wrong. The CDR3 runs to 14 residues. Germline V gene lookup returns CDR1 SGDLS and CDR2 YYNGEE. The chain's CDR3 is CASSAQGGFHEQYF. CDR3 coding DNA: TGTGCCAGCAGCGCCCAGGGGGGCTTCCACGAGCAGTACTTC.

The V call is TRBV19, the J call TRBJ1-1; 8 bases align to TRBD1. Trimming cost V 9 bases and J 8 bases; bases outside gene matches: 11. CDR3 size: 13 residues. Germline V lookup: CDR1 LNHDA, CDR2 SQIVND (reference sequence). The CDR3 loop reads CASIPGGSGEAFF. CDR3 DNA: TGTGCCAGCATTCCAGGGGGCTCTGGGGAAGCTTTCTTT.

The gene calls are TRBV4-1 and TRBJ1-2; weak D call: TRBD1 (6 bases). Germline V gene lookup returns CDR1 MGHRA and CDR2 YSYEKL. The CDR3 is made up of 15 amino acids. V lost 1 base and J lost 6, with 15 bases in between. Written as DNA, the CDR3 is TGCGCCAGCAGCCAAGTGCGGACAGACTTAAATGGCTACACCTTC. This sequence encodes CASSQVRTDLNGYTF.

The V and J genes are TRBV6-1 and TRBJ1-5; D is uncertain. Germline V CDR1 and CDR2: MNHNS, SASEGT. The length of the CDR3 is 13 residues. V was pared by 8 bases and J by 5 bases, with 13 bases between. The CDR3 protein is CASSFKGDQPQHF. CDR3 DNA: TGTGCCAGCTCCTTCAAGGGAGATCAGCCCCAGCATTTT.

The V call is TRBV4-1, the J call TRBJ1-3; no firm D call. Trimming stripped 4 bases from V and 3 bases from J, with 7 bases between. This CDR3 spans 13 amino acids. Germline values: CDR1 MGHRA, CDR2 YSYEKL. The CDR3 DNA follows: TGCGCCAGCAGCCCCCAAGGTGGAAACACCATATATTTT. Translating it yields CASSPQGGNTIYF.

The CDR3 DNA reads TGTGCCAGCTCACCCCGTCCCGGGACTAGCGGGAGCACAACCGGGGAGCTGTTTTTT. Its translation: CASSPRPGTSGSTTGELFF. The V gene is TRBV18, the J gene TRBJ2-2; 14 bases fit TRBD2. V dropped 3 bases and J dropped 5; count of bases not matched to a gene: 11. This CDR3 comprises 19 residues. Per germline, CDR1 KGHSH and CDR2 LQKENI.

The chain employs TRBV27 and TRBJ2-3; 12 bases line up with TRBD2. The germline V gene has CDR1 MNHEY and CDR2 SMNVEV (reference sequence). This CDR3 is built from 17 residues. Trimming cost V 0 bases and J 8 bases; bases outside gene matches: 9. CDR3 residues: CASSLSSRTSGMGTQYF. In DNA, the CDR3 is TGTGCCAGCAGTTTATCCTCCCGGACTAGCGGGATGGGTACGCAGTATTTT.

CDR3 residues: CASSAPSGVPYEQYF. In DNA, the CDR3 is TGTGCCAGCAGTGCCCCCAGCGGGGTCCCCTACGAGCAGTACTTC. V is TRBV28 and J is TRBJ2-5, with 7 bases fitting TRBD2. The last part of the DNA fits TRBJ2-7 better; the J call may be wrong. The CDR3 sequence is 15 residues long. CDR1 MDHEN and CDR2 SYDVKM come from the germline V gene.

Worth noting for this clone: The same CDR3 is also encoded by other DNA sequences in this sample. CDR3 nucleotide sequence: TGCAGTGCTAGTGACCCAGAGACCCAGTACTTC. It specifies CSASDPETQYF. The rearrangement joins TRBV20-1 to TRBJ2-5; D is uncertain. The V end lost 3 bases, the J end lost 4 bases, and 6 bases lay between the germline ends. Germline V gives CDR1 DFQATT, CDR2 SNEGSKA (reference sequence). The CDR3 is 11 amino acids.

The chain joins TRBV19 to TRBJ2-2, with D possibly being TRBD1 or TRBD2 (5 bases each). V was cut by 2 bases and J by 4 bases, with 14 bases left in between. CDR1 and CDR2 (germline): LNHDA, SQIVND (reference sequence). This CDR3 region has 16 residues. CDR3 in amino acids: CASSISQMGRTGELFF. Written as DNA, the CDR3 is TGTGCCAGTAGTATATCTCAGATGGGACGCACCGGGGAGCTGTTTTTT. Together with reference TRBV19 and TRBJ2-2, the CDR3 gives the full variable domain: DGGITQSPKYLFRKEGQNVTLSCEQNLNHDAMYWYRQDPGQGLRLIYYSQIVNDFQKGDIAEGYSVSREKKESFPLTVTSAQKNPTAFYLCASSISQMGRTGELFFGEGSRLTVL.

This chain connects TRBV7-8 to TRBJ1-5; D is unclear. Germline lookup yields CDR1 SGHVS and CDR2 FQNEAQ. V was trimmed by 6 bases and J by 0 bases, leaving 6 bases between them. This CDR3 contains 13 residues. In DNA form, the CDR3 reads TGTGCCAGCAGTGGACTTAGCAATCAGCCCCAGCATTTT. Translated: CASSGLSNQPQHF.

The chain employs TRBV10-3 and TRBJ1-1, with 7 bases aligning to TRBD1. The CDR3 is made up of 14 amino acids. V dropped 3 bases and J dropped 4; count of bases not matched to a gene: 5. CDR1 is ENHRY and CDR2 is SYGVKD in the germline V gene. The CDR3 sequence is CAISEQGSATEAFF. The CDR3 DNA sequence: TGTGCCATCAGTGAACAGGGGAGTGCCACTGAAGCTTTCTTT.

The chain uses TRBV18 and TRBJ2-7; 10 nucleotides agree with TRBD1. The germline V gene has CDR1 KGHSH and CDR2 LQKENI. The CDR3 runs 14 residues. V lost 5 bases to trimming and J lost 5 bases; unmatched junction nucleotides: 6. CDR3 bases: TGTGCCAGCTCAACTGGGACAGGGGCTAACGAGCAGTACTTC. Its protein product is CASSTGTGANEQYF. Variable domain in full (rest from reference TRBV18 and TRBJ2-7): NAGVMQNPRHLVRRRGQEARLRCSPMKGHSHVYWYRQLPEEGLKFMVYLQKENIIDESGMPKERFSAEFPKEGPSILRIQQVVRGDSAAYFCASSTGTGANEQYFGPGTRLTVT.

This sequence joins TRBV6-1 and TRBJ2-7; no definite D call. Trimming took off 1 base at V and 7 bases at J, with 11 bases between the two ends. Germline V gene lookup returns CDR1 MNHNS and CDR2 SASEGT. The CDR3 contains 13 residues. The CDR3 sequence is CASSEGRFGEQYF. The DNA of the CDR3 is TGTGCCAGCAGTGAAGGGCGATTCGGGGAGCAGTACTTC.

This clone was picked up one time. V and J are TRBV5-4 and TRBJ2-5, with 13 bases that match TRBD2. The germline V gene encodes CDR1 SGHNT and CDR2 YYREEE (reference sequence). J gave up 3 bases and V 3 bases, and 5 bases lay outside the gene matches. The CDR3 length is 16 residues. The CDR3 DNA reads as TGTGCCAGCAGCTCACCCGGGACTAGCGGGGAAGAGACCCAGTACTTC. Translated, it gives CASSSPGTSGEETQYF.

The chain recombines TRBV6-5 with TRBJ1-1; D is ambiguous. Trimming stripped 2 bases from V and 1 base from J, with 8 bases between. Germline loops: CDR1 MNHEY, CDR2 SVGAGI. The CDR3 extends over 14 amino acids. CDR3 amino acids: CASSYAQANTEAFF. The CDR3 DNA reads as TGTGCCAGCAGTTACGCACAAGCGAACACTGAAGCTTTCTTT.

CDR3 sequence reads: CSVGSFSGANVLTF. DNA for the CDR3: TGCAGCGTTGGGTCCTTCTCTGGGGCCAACGTCCTGACTTTC. This rearrangement joins TRBV29-1 to TRBJ2-6; D remains unclear. The CDR3 contains 14 residues. V was trimmed by 4 bases and J by 0 bases, leaving 7 bases between them. The germline V gene has CDR1 SQVTM and CDR2 ANQGSEA.